The 23 T cell receptor beta chains listed next were all sequenced from one sample in a study of T cells generated in artificial thymic organoids. Reverse primers in the TRAC or TRBC constant regions drove separate semi-nested PCRs for TCRalpha and TCRbeta. TCRdb re-derived calls from the 5' RACE reads in MiXCR, one entry per CDR3 protein. In the table there are about 3,100 distinct CDR3 sequences, roughly 34% of which are singletons. Sequences were obtained from naive CD8+ T cells from blood. The sample's subset: CD3+TCRalphabeta+CD8SP T cells; for blood, CD45RO-CCR7+ naive CD8+ T cells. The receptors were gathered from a human donor who gave cord blood stem cells for thymic organoid culture, a cardiac surgery patient who gave postnatal thymus, or a blood donor (not recorded which).

This sequence joins TRBV24-1 and TRBJ2-3; TRBD2 matches at 10 bases. With 3 bases clipped from V and 2 bases from J, the junction kept 4 bases outside the gene matches. Germline assignment: CDR1 KGHDR and CDR2 SFDVKD. CDR3 length: 16 residues. CDR3 residues: CATSDRTSGYTDTQYF. The CDR3 bases are TGTGCCACCAGTGATCGGACTAGCGGCTACACAGATACGCAGTATTTT.

This chain joins TRBV30 and TRBJ1-5; D gene unclear. Germline CDR1 reads GTSNPN; CDR2 reads SVGIG (reference sequence). Between the trimmed V and J ends, which lost 1 base and 7 bases, there was a span of 11 bases. The CDR3 loop spans 13 amino acids. The CDR3 region has the DNA TGTGCCTGGAGTGCAGATCTAAGGCAGCCCCAGCATTTT. Its translation: CAWSADLRQPQHF.

V gene TRBV15 combines with J gene TRBJ1-1, with D possibly matching TRBD1 (6 bases). Germline lookup yields CDR1 LNHNV and CDR2 YYDKDF (reference sequence). V lost 0 bases to trimming and J lost 8 bases, with 13 bases between them. The CDR3 loop spans 14 amino acids. For the CDR3, the DNA is TGTGCCACCAGCAGAGATGAGGGGACACCCGAAGCTTTCTTT. Its translation is CATSRDEGTPEAFF.

V and J are TRBV18 and TRBJ1-1; D is ambiguous. This CDR3 is 14 amino acids long. The germline gives CDR1 KGHSH, CDR2 LQKENI. V was shortened by 0 bases and J by 1 base, with 6 bases between the two germline ends. Here the CDR3 DNA reads TGTGCCAGCTCACCACCAACGGGGAACACTGAAGCTTTCTTT. Translation: CASSPPTGNTEAFF.

The table lists this clonotype with a few counts. The V gene is TRBV19, the J gene TRBJ1-5; D uncertain. The germline V gene has CDR1 LNHDA and CDR2 SQIVND (reference sequence). This CDR3 region has 13 residues. Between the trimmed V and J ends, which lost 5 bases and 3 bases, there was a span of 8 bases. CDR3: CASSVTTNQPQHF. The DNA for the CDR3 is TGTGCCAGTAGTGTGACTACCAATCAGCCCCAGCATTTT.

This clonotype rates as medium-sized. The chain recombines TRBV12-3 or TRBV12-4 with TRBJ2-7; perhaps TRBD2 as D (5 bases). This CDR3 contains 13 residues. The V end was cut by 5 bases, the J end by 6 bases, with 14 bases between. The CDR3 DNA is TGTGCCAGCAGTCGACCACTAGATTTCGAGCAGTACTTC. This sequence encodes CASSRPLDFEQYF.

The V call is TRBV4-3, the J call TRBJ2-1; D unclear. The CDR3 extends over 14 amino acids. With 4 bases removed from V and 4 bases from J, the gap between germline ends came to 11 bases. From germline, CDR1 is LGHNA and CDR2 YSLEER. The CDR3: CASSPSDGYNEQFF. CDR3 DNA: TGCGCCAGCAGCCCCTCGGACGGGTACAATGAGCAGTTCTTC.

This clonotype is classed as medium-sized (0.01 to 0.1%). This chain joins TRBV11-2 and TRBJ2-1, with D tentatively TRBD2 (6 bases). This CDR3 is built from 15 residues. Germline V CDR1 and CDR2: SGHAT, FQNNGV. V was shortened by 5 bases and J by 3 bases, with 14 bases between the two germline ends. In nucleotides, the CDR3 is TGTGCCAGCAGCGAAGGCCAGGGAGGCTACAATGAGCAGTTCTTC. It specifies CASSEGQGGYNEQFF.

This clonotype was recorded a few times. V is TRBV7-8 and J is TRBJ2-5; 9 nucleotides align to TRBD2. The germline CDR1 and CDR2 sequences are SGHVS and FQNEAQ. After removal of 0 bases from V and 7 bases from J, the junction contained 21 bases not matched to a gene. The CDR3 has 20 residues. The DNA for the CDR3 is TGTGCCAGCAGCTTAGCGAGGGCAGGAGCACCGGGACTAGCATTTGGGACCCAGTACTTC. Its translation: CASSLARAGAPGLAFGTQYF.

The rearrangement joins TRBV5-6 to TRBJ2-1; perhaps TRBD2 as D (6 bases). Germline V gene lookup returns CDR1 SGHDT and CDR2 YYEEEE. The V end was cut by 2 bases, the J end by 7 bases, with 7 bases between. The CDR3 is 12 residues long. The CDR3 protein is CASSFGGNEQFF. The CDR3 DNA reads as TGTGCCAGCAGCTTTGGAGGGAATGAGCAGTTCTTC.

Notes on this clonotype: This may stem from a read error, because a much larger clone lies one nucleotide away. The V call is TRBV13, the J call TRBJ2-7, with D perhaps matching TRBD2 (6 bases). Germline loops: CDR1 PRHDT, CDR2 FYEKMQ (reference sequence). V lost 5 bases and J lost 6, with 17 bases in between. The CDR3 has 14 amino acids. CDR3 region: CASSPGVSLGEQYF. Here the CDR3 DNA reads TGTGCCAGCAGCCCGGGAGTGAGCCTCGGCGAGCAGTACTTC.

Points on this clonotype: With a much larger clone just one base away, this may be a read error. The chain carries TRBV27 and TRBJ2-7; 8 nucleotides align to TRBD1. The CDR3 is 13 amino acids. The germline V gene has CDR1 MNHEY and CDR2 SMNVEV (reference sequence). The CDR3 DNA follows: TGTGTCAGCAGTTTGGGACAGGTCAACGAGCAGTACTTC. Protein product: CVSSLGQVNEQYF.

This clonotype is labeled as medium-sized. The CDR3 bases are TGTGCCAGCAGTCCCGGTCCCAAAAACATTCAGTACTTC. Its protein product is CASSPGPKNIQYF. V is TRBV12-3 or TRBV12-4 and J is TRBJ2-4; no definite D call. The CDR3 covers 13 residues. The V gene lost 5 bases and the J gene lost 2 bases, with 7 bases spanning the gap.

This clonotype is large in the sample. The chain is built from TRBV5-5 and TRBJ2-7; no definite D call. The V gene's germline CDR1 is SGHKS and CDR2 YYEKEE (reference sequence). V was pared by 3 bases and J by 6 bases, with 7 bases between. The CDR3 is 11 residues long. The CDR3 spells CASSWGLEQYF. CDR3 DNA: TGTGCCAGCAGCTGGGGTCTCGAGCAGTACTTC. Full variable domain (outside the CDR3, taken from reference TRBV5-5 and TRBJ2-7): DAGVTQSPTHLIKTRGQQVTLRCSPISGHKSVSWYQQVLGQGPQFIFQYYEKEERGRGNFPDRFSARQFPNYSSELNVNALLLGDSALYLCASSWGLEQYFGPGTRLTVT.

In this sample, this clonotype is medium-sized. The V gene is TRBV5-5, the J gene TRBJ2-2, with 7 nucleotides matching TRBD2. V trimming: 4 bases; J trimming: 0 bases; junction bases outside the gene matches: 6. CDR1 is SGHKS and CDR2 is YYEKEE in the germline V gene (reference sequence). The CDR3 sequence is 16 residues long. CDR3 region: CASSVLARTNTGELFF. CDR3 DNA: TGTGCCAGCAGCGTACTAGCGCGAACGAACACCGGGGAGCTGTTTTTT.

Relative to its sample, this clonotype is large. The chain has TRBV27 and TRBJ2-2; D remains ambiguous. Between the trimmed V and J ends, which lost 3 bases and 7 bases, there was a span of 15 bases. The CDR3 spans 15 residues. CDR1 MNHEY and CDR2 SMNVEV come from the germline V gene (reference sequence). This CDR3 is CASSLPTWLGGELFF. DNA for the CDR3: TGTGCCAGCAGTTTGCCGACTTGGTTGGGCGGGGAGCTGTTTTTT.

The chain has TRBV29-1 and TRBJ1-1; 9 nucleotides match TRBD1. The trim removed 6 bases at V and 2 bases at J, leaving 10 bases unmatched. The CDR3 runs 15 residues. Looked up from germline, CDR1 is SQVTM and CDR2 is ANQGSEA. CDR3 DNA sequence: TGCAGCGTCCCGGGACAGGGTTTCATCAACACTGAAGCTTTCTTT. Translated: CSVPGQGFINTEAFF.

This clonotype was seen a handful of times. The J gene is TRBJ2-1, the V gene TRBV21-1; the table's D call, TRBD1, was not checked against the DNA. TRBV21-1 is termed a pseudogene. The CDR3 is 20 amino acids. For the CDR3, the DNA is TGTGCCAGCAGCAAACGCCATCCACCCAAATTACAGGCCCAACGGCAGAAGCAGTTCTTC. Translation gives CASSKRHPPKLQAQRQKQFF.

This clonotype is labeled medium-sized. This chain connects TRBV12-3 or TRBV12-4 to TRBJ2-3, with a possible D match to TRBD2 (6 bases). V lost 3 bases to trimming and J lost 9 bases, with 10 bases between them. The CDR3 is made up of 12 amino acids. The CDR3 DNA is TGTGCCAGCAGTTTTGGGGGAGGAACGCAGTATTTT. Its protein product is CASSFGGGTQYF.

The chain combines TRBV7-9 with TRBJ2-2, with 10 bases identical to TRBD1. The CDR3 is 17 residues long. Per the germline V gene, CDR1 is SEHNR and CDR2 is FQNEAQ (reference sequence). The trim removed 5 bases at V and 5 bases at J, leaving 11 bases unmatched. The CDR3 nucleotides are TGTGCCAGCAGCAGCCCCCTCGGGACAGGGGATACCGGGGAGCTGTTTTTT. Residues: CASSSPLGTGDTGELFF.

This clonotype was recorded a few times. J is TRBJ1-1 and V is TRBV4-3; 8 nucleotides agree with TRBD1. The CDR3 is made up of 15 amino acids. Unmatched junction bases numbered 7, after V lost 4 bases and J lost 3 bases. Per the germline V gene, CDR1 is LGHNA and CDR2 is YSLEER. The CDR3 protein is CASSPGHRGDTEAFF. The CDR3 DNA reads TGCGCCAGCAGCCCAGGGCACAGGGGGGACACTGAAGCTTTCTTT.

Note on this clonotype: This could be a read error, since a much larger clone is one nucleotide away. DNA of the CDR3: TGCAGCGTGAGGACAGGGGAAAGTGATGGCCACACCTTC. This codes for CSVRTGESDGHTF. The V call is TRBV29-1, the J call TRBJ1-2, with TRBD1 identical over 9 bases. The germline V gene has CDR1 SQVTM and CDR2 ANQGSEA. The CDR3 is 13 amino acids.

In its sample, this clonotype was seen once. The V and J genes are TRBV7-3 and TRBJ1-5, with D perhaps TRBD1 (6 bases). This CDR3 comprises 18 residues. CDR1 SGHTA and CDR2 FQGTGA come from the germline V gene. The V gene lost 5 bases and the J gene lost 2 bases, with 22 bases spanning the gap. The CDR3 loop reads CASSPTGTHIYCNQPQHF. CDR3 in DNA: TGTGCCAGCAGCCCCACCGGGACACACATCTATTGCAATCAGCCCCAGCATTTT. The variable domain in full, with the rest retrieved from reference TRBV7-3 and TRBJ1-5, is GAGVSQTPSNKVTEKGKYVELRCDPISGHTALYWYRQSLGQGPEFLIYFQGTGAADDSGLPNDRFFAVRPEGSVSTLKIQRTERGDSAVYLCASSPTGTHIYCNQPQHFGDGTRLSIL.